This T cell receptor (beta chain) derives from a study of cytomegalovirus exposure and HLA in healthy donors. On the study more broadly: Counted in an early data release were about 85 million unique TCRs from HLA-typed donors. General study points: Roughly even sequencing depth across donors was the assumption behind the presence/absence analyses. Only CMV serostatus was available as immune exposure information. Cytomegalovirus association was listed for 164 TCR beta chains.

With 60 Vbeta and 13 Jbeta primers, the PCR was carried out. Method: immunoSEQ multiplex PCR; TCRdb's copy keeps in-frame clones and lacks some. The sample includes 35,000 to 40,000 clones, around three fifths of them seen just once. In regard to this clone: Its antigen is unknown.

CDR1 LGHNT and CDR2 FRNRAP come from the germline V gene. The CDR3 loop spans 13 amino acids. With 2 bases removed from V and 5 bases from J, the gap between germline ends came to 9 bases. This chain links TRBV12-5 with TRBJ1-2; D is uncertain. The sequencing input was PBMCs. This receptor was taken from a man aged 50-60 years in good health and CMV-seropositive. As DNA, the CDR3 is TGTGCTAGTGGTTTGCCATACGGGTATGGCTACACCTTC. It codes for CASGLPYGYGYTF.